In its sample, the clone carrying this T cell receptor (beta chain) was seen many times. Its target is not known. Arm-PCR of CDR3 regions and iRepertoire HTBI primers were the basis on which TCR beta libraries were built. TCRdb ran MiXCR on the multiplex PCR reads and lists one entry per CDR3 protein. Of a few hundred thousand distinct CDR3 sequences in the sample, 20% to 25% were seen once. These data originate in a study of regulatory T cells in long-lasting Graves disease. Findings and limits, study-wide: Newly diagnosed Graves' patients had higher TCR diversity than persistent ones.

Time point described: persistent/refractory GD, antithyroid drugs over 5 years with positive TRAb. PBMCs were the source of the RNA used for TCR sequencing. The sequenced sample was peripheral blood mononuclear cells (PBMCs), obtained when the disease was refractory, from a patient treated with antithyroid drugs. The clonotype was recovered from a female donor with Graves disease.

The CDR3 loop is CATSTGTGNTEAFF. The CDR3 DNA is TGTGCCACCAGCACCGGGACAGGGAACACTGAAGCTTTCTTT. The V gene is TRBV24-1, the J gene TRBJ1-1; 8 bases are a match to TRBD1. Germline-derived CDR1 and CDR2 are KGHDR and SFDVKD. With 7 bases clipped from V and 1 base from J, the junction kept 4 bases outside the gene matches. The CDR3 contains 14 residues.